Shown below are 15 T cell receptor beta chains from a single sample sequenced in a study of CD8 T cells in ankylosing spondylitis (dated by TCRdb to about 2017). Libraries were made using 5' RACE. This sample was sequenced with an Illumina HiSeq 2500. TCRdb reanalyzed the raw reads on its own, using fastp at Q25 for trimming and MiXCR for clone calling, and kept in-frame beta chains. All rows with the same CDR3 protein become a single entry with the most common DNA and genes. In this sample the table shows approximately 39,000 distinct CDR3 sequences, 9.5% to 12% of which occur a single time. The top ten hold roughly 21% of the sample. Sequencing was performed on synovial fluid, either unsorted or a sorted T cell fraction (not recorded which). All receptors come from a male donor with ankylosing spondylitis.

This clonotype was seen repeatedly, ten times or more. The chain links TRBV4-1 to TRBJ1-1; D is perhaps TRBD1 (5 bases). Per germline, CDR1 MGHRA and CDR2 YSYEKL. The CDR3 sequence is 13 residues long. Trimming removed 4 bases from V and 7 bases from J, with 13 bases in between. The CDR3 sequence is CASSRMTEYEAFF. In nucleotides, the CDR3 is TGCGCCAGCAGCCGCATGACAGAATATGAAGCTTTCTTT.

This chain links TRBV27 with TRBJ2-7; TRBD2 aligns across 9 bases. CDR3 length: 15 amino acids. Germline CDR1 is MNHEY and CDR2 is SMNVEV (reference sequence). J was trimmed by 6 bases and V by 4 bases; bases with no gene match: 10. The CDR3, as DNA: TGTGCCAGCAGTTCCCACCGCGGGAGGGCCCTCGAGCAGTACTTC. Its protein is CASSSHRGRALEQYF.

This clonotype was seen at least ten times. J is TRBJ2-5 and V is TRBV4-3; the D gene could be TRBD1 or TRBD2 (5 bases each). CDR3 length: 15 residues. The V gene's germline CDR1 is LGHNA and CDR2 YSLEER. The V gene lost 1 base and the J gene lost 1 base, with 10 bases spanning the gap. CDR3 in amino acids: CASSQARGGQETQYF. Written as DNA, the CDR3 is TGCGCCAGCAGCCAAGCCCGGGGCGGCCAAGAGACCCAGTACTTC.

This clonotype was recorded once. This chain uses TRBV3-1 with TRBJ2-1, with 9 nucleotides matching TRBD2. J was trimmed by 6 bases and V by 0 bases; bases with no gene match: 18. Germline V gene sequence: CDR1 LGHDT, CDR2 YNNKEL (reference sequence). CDR3 length: 20 residues. DNA of the CDR3: TGTGCCAGCAGCCAAGAGCAAGGGCTAGCGGGGATCCCCAGCCTCAATGAGCAGTTCTTC. Protein sequence: CASSQEQGLAGIPSLNEQFF.

This clonotype was seen a handful of times. The chain joins TRBV24-1 to TRBJ2-1; tentative D call: TRBD2 (6 bases). The CDR3 totals 14 residues. V was cut by 3 bases and J by 13 bases, with 18 bases left in between. The V gene's germline CDR1 is KGHDR and CDR2 SFDVKD. The CDR3, as DNA: TGTGCCACCAGTGATGCCCGCACCGGGAGTCGTCAGTTCTTC. Translating gives CATSDARTGSRQFF.

This clonotype came up a few times. The V call is TRBV5-4, the J call TRBJ2-1; D unclear. This CDR3 contains 13 residues. Germline lookup yields CDR1 SGHNT and CDR2 YYREEE (reference sequence). Trimming stripped 0 bases from V and 7 bases from J, with 8 bases between. In DNA form, the CDR3 reads TGTGCCAGCAGCTTGGACTACCGGAATGAGCAGTTCTTC. Translated, it gives CASSLDYRNEQFF.

This clonotype showed up many times. V usage is TRBV7-9 and J usage is TRBJ2-7; 7 bases match TRBD2. The CDR3 consists of 14 residues. Trimming cost V 7 bases and J 2 bases; bases outside gene matches: 8. Germline CDR1 is SEHNR and CDR2 is FQNEAQ (reference sequence). CDR3 nucleotides: TGTGCCAGCACCCCCCGGGACTATACCTACGAGCAGTACTTC. This translates into CASTPRDYTYEQYF.

This clonotype was counted between two and nine times. The chain carries TRBV12-3 or TRBV12-4 and TRBJ2-6; D remains ambiguous. The germline V and J ends were trimmed by 2 bases and 3 bases, with 8 bases remaining between them. The CDR3 totals 15 residues. The CDR3 sequence is CASSLLGFGANVLTF. The CDR3 DNA follows: TGTGCCAGCAGTTTATTGGGTTTTGGGGCCAACGTCCTGACTTTC.

The chain carries TRBV28 and TRBJ2-2; no clear D. Trimming took 0 bases from V and 3 from J, leaving 2 bases between them. CDR1 MDHEN and CDR2 SYDVKM come from the germline V gene. This CDR3 region has 13 residues. CDR3 coding DNA: TGTGCCAGCAGTTTATGGGACACCGGGGAGCTGTTTTTT. Translation: CASSLWDTGELFF.

The rearrangement uses TRBV28 and TRBJ2-3; D gene ambiguous. Trimming cost V 6 bases and J 4 bases, with 8 bases left between them. The CDR3 length is 12 residues. CDR1 and CDR2 (germline): MDHEN, SYDVKM. The DNA for the CDR3 is TGTGCCAGCAGGACTGGTGCAGATACGCAGTATTTT. Protein: CASRTGADTQYF.

This clonotype was counted only a few times. The chain uses TRBV4-1 and TRBJ2-3; D not resolved. The CDR3 extends over 14 amino acids. V lost 0 bases to trimming and J lost 2 bases, with 6 bases between them. Germline V gives CDR1 MGHRA, CDR2 YSYEKL. The CDR3 DNA reads as TGCGCCAGCAGCCAAGATGGGGACACAGATACGCAGTATTTT. Its translation is CASSQDGDTDTQYF.

This clonotype turned up a few times. The rearrangement links TRBV12-3 or TRBV12-4 to TRBJ1-5; D gene unclear. The V gene lost 5 bases and the J gene lost 2 bases, with 10 bases spanning the gap. The CDR3 totals 14 residues. CDR3 region: CASSPGSGNQPQHF. The DNA for the CDR3 is TGTGCCAGCAGTCCCGGGAGCGGCAATCAGCCCCAGCATTTT.

This clonotype appeared a few times. The chain joins TRBV20-1 to TRBJ2-1; D perhaps matches TRBD2 (5 bases). The CDR3 consists of 10 residues. V was cut by 3 bases and J by 8 bases, with 5 bases left in between. Germline V CDR1 and CDR2: DFQATT, SNEGSKA (reference sequence). CDR3 sequence reads: CSASGDEQFF. The CDR3 DNA reads TGCAGTGCTAGCGGGGATGAGCAGTTCTTC.

This clonotype was counted only a few times. V and J are TRBV7-2 and TRBJ2-7; D might be TRBD1 (6 bases). Germline V CDR1 and CDR2: SGHTA, FQGNSA. There are 15 residues in the CDR3. Trimming took off 5 bases at V and 0 bases at J, with 14 bases between the two ends. CDR3: CASSRSTGSSYEQYF. CDR3 bases: TGTGCCAGCAGCCGCTCGACAGGATCCTCCTACGAGCAGTACTTC. The whole variable domain, filled in from reference TRBV7-2 and TRBJ2-7, reads GAGVSQSPSNKVTEKGKDVELRCDPISGHTALYWYRQSLGQGLEFLIYFQGNSAPDKSGLPSDRFSAERTGGSVSTLTIQRTQQEDSAVYLCASSRSTGSSYEQYFGPGTRLTVT.

This clonotype was counted only a few times. The DNA of the CDR3 is TGTGCCAGCAGAGTTGACAGCAACAGATTTCAGCCCCAGCATTTT. Translation gives CASRVDSNRFQPQHF. The chain carries TRBV2 and TRBJ1-5, with D tentatively TRBD1 (5 bases). CDR1 and CDR2 (germline): SNHLY, FYNNEI. The CDR3 sequence is 15 residues long. V dropped 6 bases and J dropped 6 bases, with 18 bases sitting between them.